This TCR beta chain was identified during a study of blood T cell repertoires in COVID-19. In the study overall: Collection of acute and convalescent COVID-19 samples took place in the United States, Italy and Spain. T cells, B-cell-depleted T cells, or PBMCs supplied cDNA or gDNA.

The J segment lost 6 bases and the V segment lost 3 bases, leaving 18 bases of the junction unmatched. The germline V gene has CDR1 KGHDR and CDR2 SFDVKD. CDR3 length: 19 amino acids. Per the original data handling: Estimation of nucleated cell counts relied on the amplification of reference gene primers. Sequencing was performed with immunoSEQ multiplex PCR; in TCRdb, only in-frame clones are kept and a portion is missing. The V and J calls and clone size are taken from that table; D and trimming were inferred from the DNA. Among approximately 210,000 clones listed, about 83% were seen once. This sequence originates from an older woman with active or convalescent COVID-19. This rearrangement joins TRBV24-1 to TRBJ2-1, with 8 nucleotides matching TRBD2. The material sequenced was peripheral blood. Here the CDR3 reads CATSDPLPTSGRPFNEQFF. The CDR3, as DNA: TGTGCCACCAGTGATCCCCTCCCCACTAGCGGACGGCCCTTCAATGAGCAGTTCTTC.